The T cell receptor (beta chain) under discussion was sequenced for a study of blood T cells in healthy people across ages. Every donor contributed roughly 11 milliliters of peripheral blood by blood draw. Study-level findings and limits: Both naive CD4+ cell counts and diversity were greater in long-lived donors than in aged donors.

This clonotype appeared a few times. Antigen specificity is unknown. A second PCR of about 7 to 11 cycles used a sample-barcoded 5' primer and a J-beta primer mix. TCRdb recomputed calls from the 5' RACE reads with MiXCR, one row per CDR3 protein. The data show more than 1.4 million distinct CDR3 sequences, with around 42% seen just once and roughly 7.7% held by the top ten. CDR3 length: 19 amino acids. V trimming: 2 bases; J trimming: 5 bases; junction bases outside the gene matches: 17. Germline CDR1 SGHKS, CDR2 YYEKEE (reference sequence). The sample comprised blood. V and J are TRBV5-5 and TRBJ2-3; 10 bases fit TRBD2. The source is a woman aged 18-30 years in good health. The CDR3 nucleotides are TGTGCCAGCAGCTTCTATGAGCGAGCGACTAGCGGGTTTCAAGATACGCAGTATTTT. This sequence encodes CASSFYERATSGFQDTQYF.